This TCR beta chain was documented in a study of beta chain features in type 1 diabetes. Study-wide results and limits: Using cDNA template may skew counts toward highly expressing activated cells. Within patients, naive, central memory and Treg TCRB repertoires seemed more similar than within healthy donors. Researchers report that Type 1 diabetes patients had moderately but significantly shorter TCRB CDR3s across all four CD4+ subsets.

This clone has only a few counts. Its matching antigen is unknown. The isolated RNA, all of it, was reverse transcribed, so expressed TCRB transcripts were what got sequenced. Sequencing used immunoSEQ multiplex PCR; TCRdb keeps in-frame clones, though not all of them. The sample has more than 200,000 clones; around 16% are singletons. Germline values: CDR1 SEHNR, CDR2 FQNEAQ (reference sequence). V gave up 5 bases and J gave up 5 bases; unmatched junction bases: 4. This CDR3 is built from 14 residues. The chain uses TRBV7-9 and TRBJ1-4, with 8 nucleotides matching TRBD1. This clonotype was obtained from a man aged 25-45 years with type 1 diabetes. The sequencing sample was made of naive CD4+ T cells from blood. In DNA, the CDR3 is TGTGCCAGCAGCCCGAGGACAGGGAATGAAAAACTGTTTTTT. Translation gives CASSPRTGNEKLFF.